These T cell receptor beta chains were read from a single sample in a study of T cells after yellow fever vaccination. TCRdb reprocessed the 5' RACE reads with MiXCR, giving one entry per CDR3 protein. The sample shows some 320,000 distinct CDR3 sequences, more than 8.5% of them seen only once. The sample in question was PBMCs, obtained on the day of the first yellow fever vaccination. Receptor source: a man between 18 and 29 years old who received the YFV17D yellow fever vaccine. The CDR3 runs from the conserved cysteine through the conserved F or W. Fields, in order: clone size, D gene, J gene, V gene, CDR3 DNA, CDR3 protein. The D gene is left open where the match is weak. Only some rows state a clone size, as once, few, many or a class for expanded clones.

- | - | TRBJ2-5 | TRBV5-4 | TGTGCCAGCAGCTTGCCCGCGGTCCAAGAGACCCAGTACTTC | CASSLPAVQETQYF
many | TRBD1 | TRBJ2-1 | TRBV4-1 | TGCGCCAGCAGCCAAGGGGGCGGGACAGGGGACTACAATGAGCAGTTCTTC | CASSQGGGTGDYNEQFF
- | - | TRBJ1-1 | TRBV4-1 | TGCGCCAGCAGCCAAGATATGGGAGGTGGGACTGGAGCTTTCTTT | CASSQDMGGGTGAFF
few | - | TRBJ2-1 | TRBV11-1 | TGTGCCAGCAGCTTAGAGGACAGTCGTACGGACAATGAGCAGTTCTTC | CASSLEDSRTDNEQFF
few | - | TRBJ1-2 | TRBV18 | TGTGCCAGCTCACCGAATTGGGCAGACATTGGCTACACCTTC | CASSPNWADIGYTF
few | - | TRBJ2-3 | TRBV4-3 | TGCGCCAGCAGCCAAGGAGGGGGTGCAGATACGCAGTATTTT | CASSQGGGADTQYF
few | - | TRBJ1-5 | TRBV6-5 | TGTGCCAGCAGCAAATATCGGACAGATAAAAAACAGCCCCAGCATTTT | CASSKYRTDKKQPQHF
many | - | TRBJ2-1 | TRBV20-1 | TGCAGTGCTCTTCAGGGCTATGAGCAGTTCTTC | CSALQGYEQFF
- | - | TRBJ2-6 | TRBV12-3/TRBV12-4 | TGTGCCAGCAGCTCGGCCCTATCTGGGGCCAACGTCCTGACTTTC | CASSSALSGANVLTF
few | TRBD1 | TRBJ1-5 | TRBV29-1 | TGCAGCGTTAGAGGACAGGGGCTCGATCAGCCCCAGCATTTT | CSVRGQGLDQPQHF
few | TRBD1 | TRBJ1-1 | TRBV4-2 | TGTGCCAGCAGCCGTGGGACAGCGAACACTGAAGCTTTCTTT | CASSRGTANTEAFF
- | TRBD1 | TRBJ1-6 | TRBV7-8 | TGTGCCAGCAGCCGCGACAGGGATGCGTCCTATAATTCACCCCTCCACTTT | CASSRDRDASYNSPLHF
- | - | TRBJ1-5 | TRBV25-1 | TGTGCCAGCATGCCCCGGTGGCAGAAACCTAGCAATCAGCCCCAGCATTTT | CASMPRWQKPSNQPQHF
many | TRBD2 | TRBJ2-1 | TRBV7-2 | TGTGCCAGCAGCTTAGAGGCGGGGGGGCGATATGAGCAGTTCTTC | CASSLEAGGRYEQFF
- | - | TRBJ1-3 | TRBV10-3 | TGTGCCATCAGTGAGACTCGAGGGGCTTTCTCTGGAAACACCATATATTTT | CAISETRGAFSGNTIYF
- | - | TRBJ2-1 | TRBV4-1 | TGCGCCAGCAGCCAAGATCTGGGGAGCTCCTACAATGAGCAGTTCTTC | CASSQDLGSSYNEQFF
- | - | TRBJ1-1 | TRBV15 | TGTGCCACCAGCAGAAGCTTGAACACTGAAGCTTTCTTT | CATSRSLNTEAFF
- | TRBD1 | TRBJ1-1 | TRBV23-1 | TGCGCCAGCAGTGCCCCAGGGGGCACGACTGAAGCTTTCTTT | CASSAPGGTTEAFF
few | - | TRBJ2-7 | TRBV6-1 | TGTGCCAGCAGTGCTCAGGACAGAGGCGGTCTCTACGAGCAGTACTTC | CASSAQDRGGLYEQYF
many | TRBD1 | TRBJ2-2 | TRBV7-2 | TGTGCCAGCAGCTTAGCGGACAGGGGGCCCGGGGAGCTGTTTTTT | CASSLADRGPGELFF
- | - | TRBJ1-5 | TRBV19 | TGTGCCAGTGACAGCGCCGACAATCAGCCCCAGCATTTT | CASDSADNQPQHF
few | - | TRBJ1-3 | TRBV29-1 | TGCAGCGTTGAAGATTTGGCTGGGGGAGGAAACACCATATATTTT | CSVEDLAGGGNTIYF
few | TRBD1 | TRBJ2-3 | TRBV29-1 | TGCAGCGTTGAAGGGGACAGGGGGCGGGTCACAGATACGCAGTATTTT | CSVEGDRGRVTDTQYF
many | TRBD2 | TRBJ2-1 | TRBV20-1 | TGCAGTGCTAGAGAGGGGACTACTCGACGGGGGCAGTTCTTC | CSAREGTTRRGQFF
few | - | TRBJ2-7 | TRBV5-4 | TGTGCCAGCAGCTTTAGTCAGGGAACCTACGAGCAGTACTTC | CASSFSQGTYEQYF
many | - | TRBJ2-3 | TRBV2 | TGTGCCAGCAGAGAACCCAGGGGAAGGGATACGCAGTATTTT | CASREPRGRDTQYF
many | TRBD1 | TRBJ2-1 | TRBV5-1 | TGCGCCAGCAGCCCCGGGACAGGGCTTTACAATGAGCAGTTCTTC | CASSPGTGLYNEQFF
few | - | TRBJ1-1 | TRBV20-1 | TGCAGTGCTAGTTCCGGGAACACTGAAGCTTTCTTT | CSASSGNTEAFF
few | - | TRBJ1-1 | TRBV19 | TGTGCCAGTAGTAAACGCGAGAACACTGAAGCTTTCTTT | CASSKRENTEAFF
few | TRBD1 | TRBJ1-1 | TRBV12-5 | TGTGCTAGTGGTTTGGTAGGACAGGCGCATGAAGCTTTCTTT | CASGLVGQAHEAFF
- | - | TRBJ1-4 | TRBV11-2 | TGTGCCAGCGCAATGAAGGGAAAACTGTTTTTT | CASAMKGKLFF
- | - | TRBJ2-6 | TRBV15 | TGTGCCACCCTACAGGGCTCTGGGGCCAACGTCCTGACTTTC | CATLQGSGANVLTF
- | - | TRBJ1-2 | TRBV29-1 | TGCAGCGTGCCGGGGGGGGGCTATGGCTACACCTTC | CSVPGGGYGYTF
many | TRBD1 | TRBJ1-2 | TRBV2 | TGTGCCAGCCTAAATAGTCTGGGGACAGCAGCCACCTTC | CASLNSLGTAATF
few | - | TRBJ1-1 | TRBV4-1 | TGCGCCAGCAGCGCTAGCGGGGGCGCTGAAGCTTTCTTT | CASSASGGAEAFF
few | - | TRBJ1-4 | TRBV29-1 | TGCAGCGTTGCTCCGACCCGGGGAATTGAAAAACTGTTTTTT | CSVAPTRGIEKLFF
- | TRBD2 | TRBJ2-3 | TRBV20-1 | TGCAGTGCCCGTAGCGGGGGCGGATATACGCAGTATTTT | CSARSGGGYTQYF
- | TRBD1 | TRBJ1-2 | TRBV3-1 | TGTGCCAGCAGCACCCGGACAGGTAGCTATGGCTACACCTTC | CASSTRTGSYGYTF
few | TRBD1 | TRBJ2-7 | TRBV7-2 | TGTGCCAGCAGCTTAACGGACAGGGCGTACGAGCAGTACTTC | CASSLTDRAYEQYF
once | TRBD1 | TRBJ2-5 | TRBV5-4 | TGTGCCAGGAGAACAGGGGGCCGGGAGACCCAGTACTTC | CARRTGGRETQYF
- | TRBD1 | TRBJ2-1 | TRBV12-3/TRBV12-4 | TGTGCCAGCAGTGACGACAGGGCCCACAATGAGCAGTTCTTC | CASSDDRAHNEQFF
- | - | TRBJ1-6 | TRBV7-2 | TGTGCCAGCAGCTTAGCTGGGGTTGTTTCACCCCTCCACTTT | CASSLAGVVSPLHF
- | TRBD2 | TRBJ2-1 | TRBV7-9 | TGTGCCAGCAGCTTACCCGCTAGCGGGGGGGCCTACAATGAGCAGTTCTTC | CASSLPASGGAYNEQFF
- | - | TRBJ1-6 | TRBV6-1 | TGTGCCAGCAGTGCTCCGGGACTTCCCCTCCACTTT | CASSAPGLPLHF
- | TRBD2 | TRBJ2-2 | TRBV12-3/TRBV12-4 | TGTGCCAGCAGTTTGAATAGCGGGGGCACCGGGGAGCTGTTTTTT | CASSLNSGGTGELFF
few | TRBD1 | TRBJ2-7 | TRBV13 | TGTGCCAGCAGCCCGGAGACAGGGGGGACGGGGGAGCAGTACTTC | CASSPETGGTGEQYF
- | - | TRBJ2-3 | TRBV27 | TGTGCCAGCAATAAGGCGCCAGATACGCAGTATTTT | CASNKAPDTQYF
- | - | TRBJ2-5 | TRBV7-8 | TGTGCCAGCAGCTTGAGTGTGGAAGAGACCCAGTACTTC | CASSLSVEETQYF
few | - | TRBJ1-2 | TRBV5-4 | TGTGCCAGCAGCATCCGAGAGGCCGCCGGGGGCTACACCTTC | CASSIREAAGGYTF
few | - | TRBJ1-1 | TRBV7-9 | TGTGCCAGCAGCAGCTCTGGGTACACTGAAGCTTTCTTT | CASSSSGYTEAFF
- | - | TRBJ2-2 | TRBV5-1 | TGCGCCAGCAGCGCTGAAAACACCGGGGAGCTGTTTTTT | CASSAENTGELFF
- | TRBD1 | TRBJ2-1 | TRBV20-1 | TGCAGTGCTAGAGTTCGATACAGGGGTGGATACAATGAGCAGTTCTTC | CSARVRYRGGYNEQFF
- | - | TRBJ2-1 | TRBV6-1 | TGTGCCAGCAGTCCCGACAGAACCTACAATGAGCAGTTCTTC | CASSPDRTYNEQFF
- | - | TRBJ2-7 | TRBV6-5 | TGTGCCAGCAGTTACTCGAGGGCAGGGGCTAACGAGCAGTACTTC | CASSYSRAGANEQYF